A selection of T cell receptor beta chains follows, all from one sample in a study of T-cell memory formation after mild COVID-19. TCRdb used MiXCR to reprocess the 5' RACE reads, holding one entry per CDR3 protein. The profile shows more than 450,000 distinct CDR3 sequences, about a sixth of them singletons. Material: PBMCs or a T cell subset sorted from them (not recorded which). All receptors derive from an adult woman who had mild COVID-19 (a few samples of this study predate the infection). Cell type and time point are not known. The CDR3 runs from the conserved cysteine through the conserved F or W. The D gene is left open where the match is weak. Size tells how often a clone was seen (once, few, many) or the class of an expanded clone, and some rows leave it out.

V	D	J	size	length	DNA	CDR3
TRBV5-1	-	TRBJ2-7	many	14	TGCGCCAGCAGCTACCGACCACCTCCCTACGAGCAGTACTTC	CASSYRPPPYEQYF
TRBV19	-	TRBJ2-3	-	15	TGTGCCAGTAGTAGCGGACGGCATAGCACAGATACGCAGTATTTT	CASSSGRHSTDTQYF
TRBV5-1	-	TRBJ2-2	few	14	TGCGCCAGCAGCCCTCAGGGACACACCGGGGAGCTGTTTTTT	CASSPQGHTGELFF
TRBV7-8	-	TRBJ2-7	-	14	TGTGCCAGCAGCTTAGGCGTGGGACCCTACGAGCAGTACTTC	CASSLGVGPYEQYF
TRBV6-2/TRBV6-3	-	TRBJ2-5	few	14	TGTGCCAGCAGTTACTCGGCAAGTTGGGAGACCCAGTACTTC	CASSYSASWETQYF
TRBV7-9	TRBD1	TRBJ1-5	few	17	TGTGCCAGCAGCTTAGGGGACAGGGGGTTTAGCGATCAGCCCCAGCATTTT	CASSLGDRGFSDQPQHF
TRBV15	-	TRBJ1-1	-	15	TGTGCCACCAGCACCGGATCCAGGGTTGGGGGACAAGCTTTCTTT	CATSTGSRVGGQAFF
TRBV20-1	-	TRBJ2-3	many	10	TGCAGTGCTATAACAGATACGCAGTATTTT	CSAITDTQYF
TRBV13	-	TRBJ2-5	-	21	TGTGCCAGCAGCCATACCGGGGGGCGCAGGGTGAGGGCCACCCCTCAAGAGACCCAGTACTTC	CASSHTGGRRVRATPQETQYF
TRBV3-1	TRBD2	TRBJ2-3	-	16	TGTGCCAGCAGCCCCCTAGCGGGGGGGAACACAGATACGCAGTATTTT	CASSPLAGGNTDTQYF
TRBV20-1	-	TRBJ2-1	-	15	TGCAGTGCTAGGGAGAGGGGCAGCATTTACAATGAGCAGTTCTTC	CSARERGSIYNEQFF